This T cell receptor (beta chain) is from a study of blood T cells in healthy people across ages. Overall study results and limits: The study found more naive CD4+ cells and higher diversity in long-lived than aged donors. Lack of knowledge of donor CMV status possibly confounded expanded clonotype changes.

Alongside a J-beta primer mix, a sample-barcoded 5' primer served in a second PCR lasting about 7 to 11 cycles. Via MiXCR, TCRdb re-called the 5' RACE reads, giving one row per CDR3 protein. This repertoire shows around 1,500,000 distinct CDR3 sequences, about 40% found once; its top ten account for roughly 7.7%. As for this clonotype: Its antigen is not known.

Per germline, CDR1 DFQATT and CDR2 SNEGSKA (reference sequence). The ends were cut back, 0 bases at V and 2 bases at J, with 22 bases in the middle. The CDR3 contains 18 residues. Sequenced: blood. The sequence was obtained from a woman under 30 in good health. The chain uses TRBV20-1 and TRBJ1-2; possible D gene TRBD1, 5 bases. CDR3 amino acids: CSARDFGRDETGNYGYTF. CDR3 bases: TGCAGTGCTAGAGATTTTGGCAGGGACGAAACTGGGAACTATGGCTACACCTTC.